The sequence of this TCR beta chain was determined in a study of T cells in Graves' hyperthyroidism and ophthalmopathy. Germline V lookup: CDR1 SGHRS, CDR2 YFSETQ. This CDR3 has 16 amino acids. Trimming cost V 1 base and J 4 bases, with 14 bases left between them. In this sample, this clonotype turned up once. TCR beta CDR3 regions were amplified from RNA. The HTBI primer set served for first-round RT-PCR of the TCR CDR3. TCRdb re-called the multiplex PCR reads with MiXCR, one entry per CDR3 protein. The sample carries about 400,000 distinct CDR3 sequences, roughly an eighth recorded once. The chain employs TRBV5-1 and TRBJ2-2; D ambiguous. The specimen sequenced was blood. This receptor was identified in a man in his fifties with Graves' ophthalmopathy. In DNA form, the CDR3 reads TGCGCCAGCAGCTTGAATCCTTTGCGAGGCACCGGGGAGCTGTTTTTT. Protein sequence: CASSLNPLRGTGELFF.